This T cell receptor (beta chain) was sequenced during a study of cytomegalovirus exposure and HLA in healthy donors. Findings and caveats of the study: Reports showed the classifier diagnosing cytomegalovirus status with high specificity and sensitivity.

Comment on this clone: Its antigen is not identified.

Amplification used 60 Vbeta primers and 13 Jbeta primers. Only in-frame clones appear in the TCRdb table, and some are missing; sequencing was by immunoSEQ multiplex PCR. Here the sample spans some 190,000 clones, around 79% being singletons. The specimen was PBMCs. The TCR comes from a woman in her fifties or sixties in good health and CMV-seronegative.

The CDR3 sequence: CASNDGDLQETQYF. The DNA of the CDR3 is TGTGCCAGCAATGACGGGGATCTCCAAGAGACCCAGTACTTC. The chain joins TRBV6-6 to TRBJ2-5; D is perhaps TRBD2 (5 bases). The V gene's germline CDR1 is MNHNY and CDR2 SVGAGI (reference sequence). CDR3 length equals 14 residues. Trimming pared 7 bases from V and 1 base from J, leaving 13 bases between.